This record concerns one T cell receptor beta chain sequence. The source of the sample is a study of T cells in narcolepsy. TCRdb's table, derived via immunoSEQ multiplex PCR, lists solely in-frame clones and lacks some. The sample carries 30,000 to 45,000 clones, about 85% recorded once. Germline CDR1 reads SNHLY; CDR2 reads FYNNEI. V gave up 6 bases and J gave up 10 bases; unmatched junction bases: 10. This CDR3 is built from 14 residues. The clonotype was recovered from a human donor with narcolepsy. V gene TRBV2 combines with J gene TRBJ2-1, with TRBD2 identical over 9 bases. Sequenced material: CD45RA- memory CD4+ T cells from PBMCs. CDR3 sequence reads: CASRERGVSGEQFF. DNA for the CDR3: TGTGCCAGCAGAGAGCGGGGGGTCTCCGGGGAGCAGTTCTTC.